The rows below give T cell receptor beta chains drawn from one sample of a study of shared clonotypes between healthy human individuals. Only in-frame clones appear in the TCRdb table, and some are missing; sequencing was by immunoSEQ multiplex PCR. The sample lists more than 2 million clones, approximately 94% occurring once. Specimen: naive CD4+ T cells sorted from blood. Source of these receptors: a man between 18 and 35 years old in good health. CDR3s include the opening cysteine and the closing phenylalanine or tryptophan. The order of the fields is V gene, J gene, clone size, D gene, CDR3 DNA, CDR3 protein. D genes are given only for firm matches. Clone size appears in some rows only: once, few, many, or a class for an expanded clone.

TRBV5-1	TRBJ2-7	.	TRBD2	TGCGCCAGCAGCCCTAGCGGTGACTCCTACGAGCAGTACTTC	CASSPSGDSYEQYF
TRBV19	TRBJ2-2	.	.	TGTGCCAGTAGTATAGCCCCGTGGAACAACTGGTTAGGGGCCGCCGGGGAGCTGTTTTTT	CASSIAPWNNWLGAAGELFF
TRBV10-3	TRBJ2-7	.	TRBD2	TGTGCCATCAGTGGCACTAGCGGGAGGCTAACCTACGAGCAGTACTTC	CAISGTSGRLTYEQYF
TRBV18	TRBJ1-1	.	.	TGTGCCAGCTCACCTGAGATGAACACTGAAGCTTTCTTT	CASSPEMNTEAFF
TRBV6-5	TRBJ2-1	.	TRBD2	TGTGCCAGCAGGGGACTAGCGGGGGATAATGAGCAGTTCTTC	CASRGLAGDNEQFF
TRBV13	TRBJ1-3	.	.	TGTGCCAGCAGCTCACAGGGATTTAGCCCTAACTCTGGAAACACCATATATTTT	CASSSQGFSPNSGNTIYF
TRBV6-5	TRBJ1-2	.	TRBD1	TGTGCCAGCAGCCGGGGACAGGGTAACGGCTACACCTTC	CASSRGQGNGYTF
TRBV7-2	TRBJ2-7	few	.	TGTGCCAGCAGCTTAGAACAGGGAACCCAGTACGAGCAGTACTTC	CASSLEQGTQYEQYF
TRBV5-1	TRBJ1-3	.	.	TGCGCCAGCAGTTCCGAGACACAAAGCTCTGGAAACACCATATATTTT	CASSSETQSSGNTIYF
TRBV6-1	TRBJ2-3	.	.	TGTGCCAGCAGTGAAGCGCAGGGAGTTACAGATACGCAGTATTTT	CASSEAQGVTDTQYF
TRBV6-5	TRBJ2-7	.	.	TGTGCCAGCAGCCGTCGAGGGGGGTCGTCCTACGAGCAGTACTTC	CASSRRGGSSYEQYF
TRBV2	TRBJ1-3	.	.	TGTGCCAGCAGTGTACAGGGCCCGGGGTACTCTGGAAACACCATATATTTT	CASSVQGPGYSGNTIYF
TRBV7-9	TRBJ2-3	.	.	TGTGCCAGCAGCTTAGTCGGCGGGAGCACAGATACGCAGTATTTT	CASSLVGGSTDTQYF
TRBV5-6	TRBJ2-7	.	TRBD1	TGTGCCAGCAGCCAAAGGGGGCTTCTTGACGAGCAGTACTTC	CASSQRGLLDEQYF
TRBV7-2	TRBJ1-3	.	TRBD1	TGTGCCAGCAGCTTAGGAGTCGGGGACAGGGGTTTCGGAAACACCATATATTTT	CASSLGVGDRGFGNTIYF
TRBV2	TRBJ2-1	once	TRBD2	TGTGCCAGCCGACTAGCGGGGGCCCGGCAGTTCTTC	CASRLAGARQFF
TRBV7-2	TRBJ2-7	.	TRBD1	TGTGCCAGCAGCTTAACCCAGGGGGTAGGGGAGCAGTACTTC	CASSLTQGVGEQYF